This TCR beta chain was sequenced during a study of blood T cell repertoires in COVID-19. On the study more broadly: The United States, Italy and Spain supplied acute and convalescent COVID-19 samples.

This CDR3 spans 13 amino acids. Germline CDR1 is SGHTA and CDR2 is FQGNSA. About this clone: At one end, the junction sequence differs from germline, possibly due to a read error.

In the original analysis: By means of reference gene primer amplification, nucleated cell counts were estimated. Produced via immunoSEQ multiplex PCR; TCRdb's table is partial and in-frame only. Clone size and the V and J calls come from that table; the DNA yielded D and trimming. The sample contains roughly 55,000 clones, roughly 80% of which appear only once. The source is an older woman with acute or convalescent COVID-19. V and J are TRBV7-2 and TRBJ2-3, with TRBD2 matching over 7 bases. The sequenced sample consisted of peripheral blood. The CDR3 sequence: CASSLAGGGGPDF. The CDR3 nucleotides read TGTGCCAGCAGCTTAGCGGGCGGGGGTGGACCAGATTTT.